This T cell receptor beta chain was obtained from a study of a mutant IDH1 vaccine in newly diagnosed glioma. As for time point: week 47, end of study. Doses of 300 ug of mutant IDH1 20-mer peptide were given with topical imiquimod. Germline V gene sequence: CDR1 MNHEY, CDR2 SVGAGI. The CDR3 sequence is 13 residues long. The germline V and J ends were trimmed by 6 bases and 1 base, with 6 bases remaining between them. Clones were read by immunoSEQ multiplex PCR, and TCRdb kept only the in-frame ones, dropping some. Found here are 30,000 to 40,000 clones, roughly 90% of them singletons; the top ten hold 4.5% to 5.5%. Notes on this clone: As yet, its antigen is unknown.

The source of this sequence is a woman in her 40s with glioma. The sequencing here drew on PBMCs, taken from a glioma patient whose treatment included an IDH1 peptide vaccine. The chain employs TRBV6-5 and TRBJ2-2; D uncertain. The CDR3 nucleotides are TGTGCCAGCAGGATCGGGAACACCGGGGAGCTGTTTTTT. It codes for CASRIGNTGELFF.